This T cell receptor (beta chain) was retrieved from a study of blood T cell repertoires in COVID-19. In the study overall: From T cells, B-cell-depleted T cells, or PBMCs came the material, which was cDNA or gDNA.

The germline CDR1 and CDR2 sequences are SGHDT and YYEEEE. The CDR3 runs to 15 residues. V gave up 4 bases and J gave up 3 bases, with 14 bases separating them. Some clones are missing from TCRdb's copy, which holds only in-frame ones; the method was immunoSEQ multiplex PCR. In the table there are just over 300,000 clones, 80% to 90% of which are singletons. The chain couples TRBV5-6 to TRBJ1-3; D may be TRBD1 (6 bases). The sequence was collected from a man aged 30-40 years who had recovered from COVID-19. The sample comprised PBMCs or T cells enriched from blood (not recorded which). CDR3 in DNA: TGTGCCAGCAGCAAACCACAGGGTCTTGGAAACACCATATATTTT. Amino acids: CASSKPQGLGNTIYF.